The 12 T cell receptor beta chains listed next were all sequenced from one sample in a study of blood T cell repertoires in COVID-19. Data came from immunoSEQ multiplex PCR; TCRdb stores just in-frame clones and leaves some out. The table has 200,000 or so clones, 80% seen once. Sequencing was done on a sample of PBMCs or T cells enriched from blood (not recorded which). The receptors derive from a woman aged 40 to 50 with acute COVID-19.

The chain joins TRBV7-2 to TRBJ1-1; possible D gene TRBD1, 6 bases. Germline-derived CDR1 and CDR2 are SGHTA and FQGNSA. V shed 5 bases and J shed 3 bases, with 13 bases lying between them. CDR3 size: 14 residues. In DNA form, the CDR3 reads TGTGCCAGCAGCATACAGGGTGGGGACACTGAAGCTTTCTTT. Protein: CASSIQGGDTEAFF.

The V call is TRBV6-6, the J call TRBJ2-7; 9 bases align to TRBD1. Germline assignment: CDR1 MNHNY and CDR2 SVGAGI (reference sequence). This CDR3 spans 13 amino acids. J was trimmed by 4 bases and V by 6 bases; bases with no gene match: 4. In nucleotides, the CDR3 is TGTGCCAGCAGAAAACAGGGGGCTTACGAGCAGTACTTC. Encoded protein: CASRKQGAYEQYF.

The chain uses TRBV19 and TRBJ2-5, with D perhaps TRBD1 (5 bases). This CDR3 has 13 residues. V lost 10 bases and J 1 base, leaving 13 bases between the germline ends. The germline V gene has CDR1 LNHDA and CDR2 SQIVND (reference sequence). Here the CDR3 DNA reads TGTGCCACCTCGGCGACAGTCCAAGAGACCCAGTACTTC. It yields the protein CATSATVQETQYF.

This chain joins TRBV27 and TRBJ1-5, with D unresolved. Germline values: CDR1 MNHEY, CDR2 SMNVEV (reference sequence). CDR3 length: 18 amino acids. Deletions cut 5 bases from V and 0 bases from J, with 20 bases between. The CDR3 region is CASSPTTAGSFSNQPQHF. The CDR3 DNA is TGTGCCAGCAGTCCTACCACGGCGGGTTCCTTTAGCAATCAGCCCCAGCATTTT.

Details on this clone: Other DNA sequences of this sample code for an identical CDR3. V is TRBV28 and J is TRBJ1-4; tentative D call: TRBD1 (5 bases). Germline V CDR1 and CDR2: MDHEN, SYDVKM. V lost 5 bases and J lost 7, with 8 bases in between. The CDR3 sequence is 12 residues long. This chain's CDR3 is CASSPGGEKLFF. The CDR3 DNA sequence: TGTGCCAGCAGTCCCGGGGGTGAAAAACTGTTTTTT.

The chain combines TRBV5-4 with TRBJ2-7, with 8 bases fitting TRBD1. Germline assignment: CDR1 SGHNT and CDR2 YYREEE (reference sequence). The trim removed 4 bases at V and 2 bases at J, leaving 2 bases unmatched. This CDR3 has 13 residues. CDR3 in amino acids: CASSTDRAYEQYF. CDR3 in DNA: TGTGCCAGCAGCACGGACAGGGCCTACGAGCAGTACTTC.

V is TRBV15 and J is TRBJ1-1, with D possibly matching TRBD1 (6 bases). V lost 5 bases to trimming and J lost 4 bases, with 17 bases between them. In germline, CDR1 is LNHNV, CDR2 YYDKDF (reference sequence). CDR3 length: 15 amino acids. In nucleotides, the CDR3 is TGTGCCACCAGCGCGGACAGCATCGCGACCACTGAAGCTTTCTTT. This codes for CATSADSIATTEAFF. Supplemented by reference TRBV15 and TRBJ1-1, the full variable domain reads DAMVIQNPRYQVTQFGKPVTLSCSQTLNHNVMYWYQQKSSQAPKLLFHYYDKDFNNEADTPDNFQSRRPNTSFCFLDIRSPGLGDTAMYLCATSADSIATTEAFFGQGTRLTVV.

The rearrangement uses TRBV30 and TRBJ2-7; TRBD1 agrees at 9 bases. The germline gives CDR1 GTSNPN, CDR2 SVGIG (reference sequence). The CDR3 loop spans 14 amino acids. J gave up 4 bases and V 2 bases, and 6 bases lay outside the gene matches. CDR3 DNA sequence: TGTGCCTGGAGTCAGACAGGGGGATCATACGAGCAGTACTTC. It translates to CAWSQTGGSYEQYF.

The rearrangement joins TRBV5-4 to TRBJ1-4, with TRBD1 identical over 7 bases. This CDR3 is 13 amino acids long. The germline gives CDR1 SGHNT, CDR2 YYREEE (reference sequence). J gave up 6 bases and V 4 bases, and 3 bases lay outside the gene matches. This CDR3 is CASSPGTDEKLFF. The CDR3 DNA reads TGTGCCAGCAGCCCCGGGACAGATGAAAAACTGTTTTTT.

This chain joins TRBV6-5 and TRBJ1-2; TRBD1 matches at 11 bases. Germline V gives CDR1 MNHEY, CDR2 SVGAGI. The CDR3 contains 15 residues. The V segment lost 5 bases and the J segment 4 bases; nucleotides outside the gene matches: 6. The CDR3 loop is CASSTRTGGTYGYTF. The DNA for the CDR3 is TGTGCCAGCAGTACCCGGACAGGGGGCACCTATGGCTACACCTTC.

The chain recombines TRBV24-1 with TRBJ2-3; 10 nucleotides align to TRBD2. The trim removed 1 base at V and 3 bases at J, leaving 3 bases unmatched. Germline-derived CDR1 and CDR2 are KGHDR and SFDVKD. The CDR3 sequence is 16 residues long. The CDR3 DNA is TGTGCCACCAGTGATTTTACTAGCGGGATGACAGATACGCAGTATTTT. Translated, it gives CATSDFTSGMTDTQYF.

Written as DNA, the CDR3 is TGTGCCAGCAGCGCCGTCCTAACGGGAGGGGGAGAGACCCAGTACTTC. Translating gives CASSAVLTGGGETQYF. This chain links TRBV13 with TRBJ2-5, with TRBD2 matching 8 bases. The junction had 12 bases not matched to a gene; V was cut back by 5 bases and J by 4 bases. The CDR3 length is 16 residues. CDR1 is PRHDT and CDR2 is FYEKMQ in the germline V gene (reference sequence).